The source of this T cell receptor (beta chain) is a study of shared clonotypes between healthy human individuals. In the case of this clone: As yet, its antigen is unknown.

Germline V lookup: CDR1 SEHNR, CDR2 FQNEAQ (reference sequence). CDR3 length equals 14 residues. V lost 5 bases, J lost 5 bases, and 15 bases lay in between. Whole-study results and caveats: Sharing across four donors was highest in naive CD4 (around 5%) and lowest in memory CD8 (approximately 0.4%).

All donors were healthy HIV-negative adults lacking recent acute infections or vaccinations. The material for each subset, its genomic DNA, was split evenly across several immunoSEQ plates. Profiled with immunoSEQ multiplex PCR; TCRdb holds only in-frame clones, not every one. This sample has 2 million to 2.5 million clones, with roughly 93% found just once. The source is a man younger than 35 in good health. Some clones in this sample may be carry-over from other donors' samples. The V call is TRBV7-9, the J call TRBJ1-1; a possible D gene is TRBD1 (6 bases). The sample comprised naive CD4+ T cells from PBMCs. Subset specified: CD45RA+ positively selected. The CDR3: CASSLTPGETEAFF. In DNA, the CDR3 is TGTGCCAGCAGCCTCACTCCAGGGGAAACTGAAGCTTTCTTT.